This TCR beta chain was sequenced in a study of blood T cell repertoires in COVID-19. Study context: PBMCs, B-cell-depleted T cells, or T cells provided the cDNA or gDNA that made up the material.

Residents of about two dozen US areas, aged roughly 18 to 89 years, made up the participants. Participants were placed into cohorts based on the clinical history they reported. The CDR3 runs to 14 residues. Germline loops: CDR1 LGHNA, CDR2 YSLEER. V was clipped by 4 bases and J by 6 bases; unmatched bases: 2. Using immunoSEQ multiplex PCR, the repertoire was profiled, and TCRdb retains in-frame clones only, with some absent. The sample yields 250,000 or so clones, 85% to 90% seen once. The sample taken for sequencing was PBMCs or T cells enriched from blood (not recorded which). The rearrangement uses TRBV4-3 and TRBJ1-4; 10 bases align to TRBD1. The TCR was taken from a woman aged 25-40 years with acute COVID-19. For the CDR3, the DNA is TGCGCCAGCAGCCTCGGGACAGGGGATGAAAAACTGTTTTTT. It codes for CASSLGTGDEKLFF.